This T cell receptor beta chain emerged from a study of T cell responses to AZD1222 COVID-19 vaccine (dated by TCRdb to the early 2020s). Background on the whole study: AZD1222 recipients with second doses at about 4 weeks or about 12 weeks were pooled, because spike-specific TCR depth and breadth did not differ between schedules. A total of over 230 trial participants underwent TCR sequencing, of whom roughly 210 had received two doses of AZD1222 and roughly 26 had received two doses of the MenACWY control vaccine. Trial participants were enrolled by age into subgroups of 18-55, 56-69 and 70-plus years, and roughly 150, 30 and 60 TCR-sequenced participants, respectively, were included in these subgroups. The full study reports these points: Because no day 14 peak-response samples were available, the repertoires could be characterized only after the peak T cell response. Conclusions about previously exposed vaccinees are limited because only six or seven AZD1222 recipients were SARS-CoV-2 seropositive at baseline. Vaccine-associated CD4 TCRs spanned the whole spike protein, with dominant responses in regions 160-218 and 743-854. Nearly half of unique spike-specific TCRs reportedly recognized epitopes outside regions mutated in the B.1.351 and B.1.1.7 variants. The 56-69-year group was small, and its depth increase did not reach significance, likely because of low power. After two AZD1222 doses, both the breadth and the depth of spike-specific TCRs were significantly higher than at day 0 and than in MenACWY recipients. Most participants were white British and females outnumbered males, and the authors suggested that clonal diversity may have been underestimated.

The time point label, read with the paper, signifies: baseline before first vaccination. The vaccinee samples were drawn from two UK trials, COV001 and COV002, one of which was a single-blind randomized controlled phase 2/3 trial testing AZD1222 (ChAdOx1 nCoV-19) in healthy adults. Trial participant PBMC samples were collected at day 0 and day 28 after the second dose for TCRbeta chain sequencing. This clone was observed once. The clone's antigen remains unknown. Base quality data are lacking; no much larger clone is found one base away. The CDR3 regions of human TCRbeta chains were analyzed by immunosequencing. The source study handled its data this way. Repertoire TCRs were matched against a reference library of SARS-CoV-2-specific TCRs generated with the MIRA antigen-specificity platform. Breadth meant the fraction of unique TCRs that were SARS-CoV-2-associated, whereas depth meant the fraction of total T cells that were SARS-CoV-2-associated. Using the MIRA data, every spike-specific TCR was mapped to the spike region that the TCR reacted to and assigned to either a CD4 or a CD8 class. Log10-transformed breadth and depth values were compared by one-way ANOVA with Sidak's multiple comparisons tests. In TCRdb, the immuneACCESS table is reduced to in-frame sequences with V and J assigned. These tables do not hold every clone; where another copy was compared, an unresolved V gene accounts for under half, and the others remain unexplained. That table supplies the V and J calls and clone size; D and trimming were determined from the DNA. The sample table shows some 97,000 clones, and 87% are seen once. 3% to 3.5% of the sample belongs to the ten largest clones.

The receptor's source is an adult in good health. This material consisted of peripheral blood, taken on day 0 of AZD1222 vaccination.

The encoded CDR3 is CASSPPGEGGRVYGYTF. The nucleotides are TGTGCCAGCAGTCCCCCCGGGGAGGGGGGAAGGGTCTATGGCTACACCTTC. Rearrangement joined TRBV6-6 to TRBJ1-2; TRBD1 might be the D gene, on 6 matching bases. The germline V gene (reference sequence) yields MNHNY for CDR1 and SVGAGI for CDR2. Counted from cysteine to phenylalanine, this CDR3 has 17 amino acids. The DNA shown is the 51-base CDR3, in frame from base 1. V is cut by 5 bases and J by 4 bases, and the space between the germline ends is 23 bases.